The source of this T cell receptor beta chain is a study of PD-L1 blockade in urothelial cancer. This sample's time point: peripheral blood 6 weeks after treatment start. The CDR3 covers 13 residues. With 6 bases clipped from V and 3 bases from J, the junction kept 5 bases outside the gene matches. The germline gives CDR1 ENHRY, CDR2 SYGVKD. Libraries were prepared by immunoSEQ multiplex PCR; TCRdb keeps only in-frame clonotypes and omits some of them. The table records 100,000 to 150,000 clones, 86% of them present only once. The receptor was isolated from a man over 45 with urothelial cancer. The specimen was PBMCs, collected around atezolizumab (anti-PD-L1) treatment. The J gene is TRBJ2-7, the V gene TRBV10-3; 7 nucleotides agree with TRBD1. The CDR3 is CAIRGDSLYEQYF. The CDR3, as DNA: TGTGCCATCAGGGGGGACAGCCTCTACGAGCAGTACTTC.